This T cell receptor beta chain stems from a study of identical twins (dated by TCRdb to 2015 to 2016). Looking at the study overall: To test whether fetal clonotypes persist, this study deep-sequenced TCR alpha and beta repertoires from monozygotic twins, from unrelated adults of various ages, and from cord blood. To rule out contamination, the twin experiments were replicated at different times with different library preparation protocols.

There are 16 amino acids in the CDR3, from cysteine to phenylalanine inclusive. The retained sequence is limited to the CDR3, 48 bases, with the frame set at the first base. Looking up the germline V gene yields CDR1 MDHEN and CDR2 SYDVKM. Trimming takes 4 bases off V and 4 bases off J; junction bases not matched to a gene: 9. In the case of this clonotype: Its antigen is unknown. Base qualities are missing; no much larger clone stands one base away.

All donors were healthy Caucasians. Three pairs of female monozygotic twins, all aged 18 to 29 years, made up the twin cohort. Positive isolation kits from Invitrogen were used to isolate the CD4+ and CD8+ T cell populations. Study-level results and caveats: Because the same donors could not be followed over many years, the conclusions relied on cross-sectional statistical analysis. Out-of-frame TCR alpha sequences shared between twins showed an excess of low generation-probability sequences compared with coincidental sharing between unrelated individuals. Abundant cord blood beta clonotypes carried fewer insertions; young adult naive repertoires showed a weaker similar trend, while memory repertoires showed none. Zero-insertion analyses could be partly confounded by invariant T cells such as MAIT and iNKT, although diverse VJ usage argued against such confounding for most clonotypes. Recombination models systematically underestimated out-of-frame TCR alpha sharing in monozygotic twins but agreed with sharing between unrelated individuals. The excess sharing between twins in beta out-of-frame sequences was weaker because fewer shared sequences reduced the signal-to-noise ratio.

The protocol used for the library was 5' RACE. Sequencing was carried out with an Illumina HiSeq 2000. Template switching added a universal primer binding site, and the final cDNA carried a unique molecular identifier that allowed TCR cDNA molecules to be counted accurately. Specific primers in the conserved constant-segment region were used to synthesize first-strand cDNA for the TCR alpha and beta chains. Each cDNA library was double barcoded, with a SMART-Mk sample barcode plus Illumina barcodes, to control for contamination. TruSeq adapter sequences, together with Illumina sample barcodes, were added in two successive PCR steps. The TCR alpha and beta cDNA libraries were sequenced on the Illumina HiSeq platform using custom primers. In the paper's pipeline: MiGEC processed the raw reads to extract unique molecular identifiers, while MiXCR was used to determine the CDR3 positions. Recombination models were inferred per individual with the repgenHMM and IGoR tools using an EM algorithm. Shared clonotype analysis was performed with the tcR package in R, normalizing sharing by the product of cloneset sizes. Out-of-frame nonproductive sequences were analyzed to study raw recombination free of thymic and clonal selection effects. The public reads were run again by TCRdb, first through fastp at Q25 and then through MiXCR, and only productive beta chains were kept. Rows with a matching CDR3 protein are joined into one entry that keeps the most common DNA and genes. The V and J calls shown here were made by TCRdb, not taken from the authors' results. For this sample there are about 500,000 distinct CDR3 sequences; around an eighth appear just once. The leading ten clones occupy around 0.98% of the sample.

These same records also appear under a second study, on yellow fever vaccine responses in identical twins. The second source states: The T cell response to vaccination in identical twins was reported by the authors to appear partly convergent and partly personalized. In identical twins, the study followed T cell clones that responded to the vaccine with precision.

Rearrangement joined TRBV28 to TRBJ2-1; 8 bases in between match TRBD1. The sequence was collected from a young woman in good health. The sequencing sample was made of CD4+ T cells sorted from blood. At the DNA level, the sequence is TGTGCCAGCAGTTCCTCCGGACAGGGCCGATACAATGAGCAGTTCTTC. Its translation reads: CASSSSGQGRYNEQFF.